The 28 T cell receptor beta chains below come from one sample, sequenced in a study of blood T cell repertoires in COVID-19. The protocol was immunoSEQ multiplex PCR, while the TCRdb copy is restricted to in-frame clones and leaves out a portion. The sample has about 35,000 clones; about 86% are singletons. The sample taken for sequencing was peripheral blood. These receptors came from a human donor in a cohort sampled during active COVID-19.

The CDR3 nucleotides are TGTGCCAGCAGGCTGGGACAGGGAGCCTACGAGCAGTACTTC. This encodes CASRLGQGAYEQYF. The V gene is TRBV5-5, the J gene TRBJ2-7; 9 nucleotides match TRBD1. Germline V gene data show CDR1 as SGHKS and CDR2 as YYEKEE (reference sequence). The CDR3 runs 14 residues. V shed 5 bases, J shed 2 bases, and the junction held 5 bases outside the gene matches.

This chain joins TRBV14 and TRBJ2-3; D call uncertain. There are 13 residues in the CDR3. V was pared by 0 bases and J by 5 bases, with 6 bases between. Per germline, CDR1 SGHDN and CDR2 FVKESK. CDR3 protein: CASSQEFVDTQYF. The DNA of the CDR3 is TGTGCCAGCAGCCAAGAATTCGTAGATACGCAGTATTTT.

This chain connects TRBV5-4 to TRBJ2-7, with D tentatively TRBD2 (6 bases). Germline loops: CDR1 SGHNT, CDR2 YYREEE (reference sequence). Trimming removed 5 bases from V and 5 bases from J, with 23 bases in between. This CDR3 is built from 16 residues. For the CDR3, the DNA is TGTGCCAGCAGTTCCAAGTACCGGGGGTACGGTAACGAGCAGTACTTC. Translated: CASSSKYRGYGNEQYF.

The V call is TRBV7-6, the J call TRBJ2-2, with TRBD1 identical over 7 bases. With 10 bases clipped from V and 1 base from J, the junction kept 3 bases outside the gene matches. The CDR3 is made up of 13 amino acids. Per germline, CDR1 SGHVS and CDR2 FNYEAQ. Here the CDR3 reads CATRQGNTGELFF. DNA of the CDR3: TGTGCCACCAGACAGGGGAACACCGGGGAGCTGTTTTTT.

The J gene is TRBJ2-6, the V gene TRBV28, with TRBD2 matching 7 bases. The CDR3 is 16 residues long. Looked up from germline, CDR1 is MDHEN and CDR2 is SYDVKM. The trim removed 6 bases at V and 2 bases at J, leaving 7 bases unmatched. CDR3 bases: TGTGCCAGCAGCCCTCGAGCGGGGACTGGGGCCAACGTCCTGACTTTC. Its protein is CASSPRAGTGANVLTF.

The chain has TRBV29-1 and TRBJ2-2; D ambiguous. V was cut by 8 bases and J by 4 bases, with 14 bases left in between. Germline V gives CDR1 SQVTM, CDR2 ANQGSEA. The CDR3 is 13 residues long. CDR3 in amino acids: CSISHSGTGELFF. The CDR3 DNA sequence: TGCAGCATTTCCCACAGTGGCACCGGGGAGCTGTTTTTT.

This chain links TRBV9 with TRBJ2-7, with a weak D call TRBD2 (6 bases). V was clipped by 4 bases and J by 5 bases, with 16 bases between them. The CDR3 consists of 14 residues. Germline assignment: CDR1 SGDLS and CDR2 YYNGEE. The CDR3 DNA is TGTGCCAGCAGCCCCCCGACTAGGGGTAACGAGCAGTACTTC. This translates into CASSPPTRGNEQYF.

This chain links TRBV6-1 with TRBJ2-1; D gene ambiguous. Germline-derived CDR1 and CDR2 are MNHNS and SASEGT. The V and J ends lost 1 base and 7 bases respectively, with 11 bases between them. The CDR3 has 14 residues. CDR3: CASSEGLTGNEQFF. The CDR3, as DNA: TGTGCCAGCAGTGAAGGCTTAACCGGGAATGAGCAGTTCTTC.

This chain links TRBV6-6 with TRBJ2-4, with 7 positions matching TRBD1. V lost 4 bases to trimming and J lost 7 bases; unmatched junction nucleotides: 13. Germline values: CDR1 MNHNY, CDR2 SVGAGI (reference sequence). The CDR3 has 16 amino acids. The CDR3 region is CASSSQGQQVVNIQYF. The CDR3 DNA is TGTGCCAGCAGTTCACAGGGGCAGCAGGTCGTTAACATTCAGTACTTC.

V gene TRBV19 combines with J gene TRBJ2-3, with D perhaps matching TRBD2 (6 bases). This CDR3 has 15 residues. In germline, CDR1 is LNHDA, CDR2 SQIVND (reference sequence). Trimming cost V 3 bases and J 2 bases, with 12 bases left between them. The CDR3 coding sequence is TGTGCCAGTAGTATTGGAGGGCTAGTCACAGATACGCAGTATTTT. The encoded protein is CASSIGGLVTDTQYF.

The chain has TRBV23-1 and TRBJ1-6; D gene ambiguous. TRBV23-1 is an open reading frame, and its role is uncertain. The CDR3 runs to 12 residues. Trimming took off 9 bases at V and 5 bases at J, with 8 bases between the two ends. CDR3 amino acids: CARVTDNSPLHF. CDR3 coding DNA: TGCGCCAGGGTCACAGATAATTCACCCCTCCACTTT.

V and J are TRBV6-5 and TRBJ1-2, with 7 bases identical to TRBD1. The length of the CDR3 is 12 residues. V was clipped by 6 bases and J by 4 bases; unmatched bases: 2. CDR1 MNHEY and CDR2 SVGAGI come from the germline V gene. The CDR3 nucleotides are TGTGCCAGCAGGGGGGACAGCTATGGCTACACCTTC. Its protein product is CASRGDSYGYTF.

The gene calls are TRBV28 and TRBJ2-5; D remains unclear. The length of the CDR3 is 13 residues. Trimming took off 2 bases at V and 0 bases at J, with 4 bases between the two ends. CDR1 is MDHEN and CDR2 is SYDVKM in the germline V gene. CDR3 coding DNA: TGTGCCAGCAGTTTACCCAACCAAGAGACCCAGTACTTC. Protein: CASSLPNQETQYF.

The chain couples TRBV20-1 to TRBJ1-2; D remains ambiguous. The CDR3 is 11 residues long. Trimming took off 1 base at V and 7 bases at J, with 7 bases between the two ends. Per the germline V gene, CDR1 is DFQATT and CDR2 is SNEGSKA (reference sequence). CDR3 bases: TGCAGTGCTAGAGTCTCCCTTGGCTACACCTTC. As protein: CSARVSLGYTF.

The chain carries TRBV27 and TRBJ1-5; a weak D match, TRBD1 (6 bases). This CDR3 has 13 amino acids. Trimming left V 6 bases short and J 2 bases short, with 8 bases between. The germline V gene encodes CDR1 MNHEY and CDR2 SMNVEV (reference sequence). As DNA, the CDR3 is TGTGCCAGCAGACAGGGAGGCAATCAGCCCCAGCATTTT. Protein product: CASRQGGNQPQHF.

This clone was found once. The gene calls are TRBV5-1 and TRBJ2-1; maybe TRBD1 (6 bases). CDR1 is SGHRS and CDR2 is YFSETQ in the germline V gene. This CDR3 has 16 residues. Trimming stripped 0 bases from V and 3 bases from J, with 13 bases between. DNA of the CDR3: TGCGCCAGCAGCTTGGGCCCCGGGACAAACTACAATGAGCAGTTCTTC. Its protein product is CASSLGPGTNYNEQFF.

The chain joins TRBV9 to TRBJ2-5, with a possible D match to TRBD2 (6 bases). The germline gives CDR1 SGDLS, CDR2 YYNGEE. The CDR3 length is 17 residues. V was cut by 3 bases and J by 1 base, with 19 bases left in between. CDR3 DNA sequence: TGTGCCAGCAGCGCGGGAAACTACGGAGGGGTCCAAGAGACCCAGTACTTC. Protein sequence: CASSAGNYGGVQETQYF.

The chain has TRBV19 and TRBJ2-1; the D gene is possibly TRBD2 (5 bases). The CDR3 length is 15 residues. Looked up from germline, CDR1 is LNHDA and CDR2 is SQIVND (reference sequence). V was cut by 5 bases and J by 3 bases, with 14 bases left in between. The CDR3 sequence is CASSYQTRDYNEQFF. For the CDR3, the DNA is TGTGCCAGTAGTTATCAAACGAGGGACTACAATGAGCAGTTCTTC.

The rearrangement joins TRBV3-1 (or the pseudogene TRBV3-2) to TRBJ1-2; 12 positions match TRBD1. This CDR3 is built from 17 residues. After removal of 3 bases from V and 2 bases from J, the junction contained 7 bases not matched to a gene. CDR1 is LGHDT, CDR2 YNNKEL, per germline (reference sequence). The CDR3 loop reads CASSQGGTGGANYGYTF. The CDR3 nucleotides read TGTGCCAGCAGCCAGGGGGGGACAGGGGGCGCGAACTATGGCTACACCTTC.

The chain uses TRBV15 and TRBJ1-1, with TRBD1 matching over 11 bases. Trimming removed 5 bases from V and 4 bases from J; junction bases left unmatched: 6. The V gene's germline CDR1 is LNHNV and CDR2 YYDKDF (reference sequence). The CDR3 length is 15 residues. The CDR3 is CATSGGTGGFTEAFF. The CDR3 DNA reads as TGTGCCACCAGCGGAGGGACAGGGGGTTTCACTGAAGCTTTCTTT. Full variable domain (outside the CDR3, taken from reference TRBV15 and TRBJ1-1): DAMVIQNPRYQVTQFGKPVTLSCSQTLNHNVMYWYQQKSSQAPKLLFHYYDKDFNNEADTPDNFQSRRPNTSFCFLDIRSPGLGDTAMYLCATSGGTGGFTEAFFGQGTRLTVV.

The CDR3 protein is CASSYEGRHEQFF. CDR3 nucleotide sequence: TGTGCCAGCAGTTACGAGGGGAGGCATGAGCAGTTCTTC. The gene calls are TRBV6-5 and TRBJ2-1, with D possibly being TRBD2 (6 bases). The CDR3 has 13 amino acids. V was trimmed by 2 bases and J by 8 bases, leaving 10 bases between them. The germline gives CDR1 MNHEY, CDR2 SVGAGI.

This rearrangement joins TRBV7-9 to TRBJ2-5; D is undetermined. Looked up from germline, CDR1 is SEHNR and CDR2 is FQNEAQ (reference sequence). The CDR3 has 12 amino acids. The germline V and J ends were trimmed by 0 bases and 4 bases, with 3 bases remaining between them. The CDR3 coding sequence is TGTGCCAGCAGCTTAGCAGCAGAGACCCAGTACTTC. It codes for CASSLAAETQYF.

The chain recombines TRBV6-4 with TRBJ2-3; TRBD2 aligns across 9 bases. The CDR3 extends over 15 amino acids. Germline V lookup: CDR1 MRHNA, CDR2 SNTAGT. V was pared by 5 bases and J by 2 bases, with 5 bases of the junction left unmatched. This CDR3 is CASSPLAGSTDTQYF. Here the CDR3 DNA reads TGTGCCAGCAGTCCCCTAGCGGGGTCCACAGATACGCAGTATTTT.

V and J are TRBV2 and TRBJ2-6, with 9 nucleotides matching TRBD1. With V trimmed by 6 bases and J by 12 bases, 9 bases remained unmatched. Germline CDR1 SNHLY, CDR2 FYNNEI. This CDR3 contains 14 residues. The chain's CDR3 is CASRPRDRVPVLTF. The CDR3 DNA reads as TGTGCCAGCAGGCCCCGGGACAGGGTTCCCGTCCTGACTTTC.

The V gene is TRBV5-3, the J gene TRBJ2-7; 9 bases map to TRBD2. TRBV5-3 has ORF status, its function being uncertain. V shed 3 bases and J 5 bases; nucleotides not matched to a gene: 9. This CDR3 is built from 15 residues. The CDR3 DNA reads as TGTGCCAGAAGCTCACCGGCGGGGGGGCCACACGAGCAGTACTTC. Translated: CARSSPAGGPHEQYF.

The chain joins TRBV6-6 to TRBJ1-6, with D hard to call. Trimming took off 0 bases at V and 7 bases at J, with 10 bases between the two ends. The CDR3 is 15 residues long. CDR1 MNHNY and CDR2 SVGAGI come from the germline V gene (reference sequence). The CDR3 protein is CASSYSIITNSPLHF. For the CDR3, the DNA is TGTGCCAGCAGTTACTCGATTATCACAAATTCACCCCTCCACTTT.

This chain connects TRBV24-1 to TRBJ2-1; TRBD2 agrees at 11 bases. The germline V gene has CDR1 KGHDR and CDR2 SFDVKD. The ends lost 10 bases at V and 5 bases at J; junction bases unmatched: 9. This CDR3 contains 15 residues. CDR3 nucleotide sequence: TGTGCCACAGCTGCCGGGACTAGCGGAAACAATGAGCAGTTCTTC. Translated, it gives CATAAGTSGNNEQFF.

This chain uses TRBV5-6 with TRBJ1-2, with D possibly TRBD1 on 6 matching bases. Germline V gene sequence: CDR1 SGHDT, CDR2 YYEEEE. This CDR3 is built from 16 residues. V lost 2 bases, J lost 4 bases, and 18 bases lay in between. The CDR3 is CASSFRQAGVLYGYTF. The CDR3 DNA sequence: TGTGCCAGCAGCTTTCGACAGGCAGGAGTGCTCTATGGCTACACCTTC.